This T cell receptor (beta chain) was sequenced for a study of blood T cell repertoires in COVID-19. Sequencing used immunoSEQ multiplex PCR; TCRdb keeps in-frame clones, though not all of them. The top ten clones hold over 1.3% of a sample with 390,000 or so clones, roughly 89% of them seen once. Trimming left V 5 bases short and J 5 bases short, with 10 bases between. Germline CDR1 reads MNHEY; CDR2 reads SVGAGI. CDR3 length equals 13 residues. The sample consisted of peripheral blood. The chain combines TRBV6-5 with TRBJ1-5; perhaps TRBD1 as D (6 bases). The TCR sequence derives from a woman in her twenties or thirties with active or convalescent COVID-19. The CDR3 DNA reads TGTGCCAGCAGTCGGACAGCATATCAGCCCCAGCATTTT. Translated, it gives CASSRTAYQPQHF.